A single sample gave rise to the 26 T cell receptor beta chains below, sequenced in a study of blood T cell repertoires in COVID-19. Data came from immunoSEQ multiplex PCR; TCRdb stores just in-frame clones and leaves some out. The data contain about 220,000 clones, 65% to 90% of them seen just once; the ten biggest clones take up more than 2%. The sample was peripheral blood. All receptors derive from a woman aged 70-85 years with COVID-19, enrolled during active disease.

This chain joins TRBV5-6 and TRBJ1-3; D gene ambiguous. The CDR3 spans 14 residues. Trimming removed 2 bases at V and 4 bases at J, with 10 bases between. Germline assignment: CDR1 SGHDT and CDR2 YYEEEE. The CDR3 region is CASSFTNVGNTIYF. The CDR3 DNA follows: TGTGCCAGCAGCTTCACAAACGTCGGAAACACCATATATTTT.

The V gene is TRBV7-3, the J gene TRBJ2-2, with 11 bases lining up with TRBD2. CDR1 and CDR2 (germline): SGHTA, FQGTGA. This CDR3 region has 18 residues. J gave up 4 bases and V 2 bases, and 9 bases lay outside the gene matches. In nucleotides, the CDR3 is TGTGCCAGCAGCTTACTCCCTGGTACTAGCGGGGGCACCGGGGAGCTGTTTTTT. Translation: CASSLLPGTSGGTGELFF.

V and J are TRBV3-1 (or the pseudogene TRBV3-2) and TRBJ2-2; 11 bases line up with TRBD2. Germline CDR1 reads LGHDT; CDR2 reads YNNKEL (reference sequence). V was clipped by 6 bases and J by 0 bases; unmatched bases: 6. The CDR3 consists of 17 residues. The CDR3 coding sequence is TGTGCCAGCAGTACTAGCGGGAGAGGATCGAACACCGGGGAGCTGTTTTTT. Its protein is CASSTSGRGSNTGELFF.

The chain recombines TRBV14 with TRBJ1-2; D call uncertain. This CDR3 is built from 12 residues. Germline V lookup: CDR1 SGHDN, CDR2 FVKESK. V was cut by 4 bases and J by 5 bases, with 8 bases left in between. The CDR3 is CASSLQEYGYTF. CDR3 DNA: TGTGCCAGCAGCCTTCAGGAATATGGCTACACCTTC.

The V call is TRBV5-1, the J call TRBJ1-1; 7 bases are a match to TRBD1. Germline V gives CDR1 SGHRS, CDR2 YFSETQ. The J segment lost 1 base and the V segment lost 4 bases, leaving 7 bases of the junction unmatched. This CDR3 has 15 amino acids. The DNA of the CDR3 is TGCGCCAGCAGCACAGGGACAGTTAGGAACACTGAAGCTTTCTTT. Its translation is CASSTGTVRNTEAFF.

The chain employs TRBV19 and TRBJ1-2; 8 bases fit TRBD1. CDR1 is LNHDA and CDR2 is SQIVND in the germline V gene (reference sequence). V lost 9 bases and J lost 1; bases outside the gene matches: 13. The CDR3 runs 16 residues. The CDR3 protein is CARRRVGQDLNYGYTF. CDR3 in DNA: TGTGCCAGGAGGCGAGTGGGACAGGACCTTAACTATGGCTACACCTTC. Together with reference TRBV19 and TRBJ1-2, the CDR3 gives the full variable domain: DGGITQSPKYLFRKEGQNVTLSCEQNLNHDAMYWYRQDPGQGLRLIYYSQIVNDFQKGDIAEGYSVSREKKESFPLTVTSAQKNPTAFYLCARRRVGQDLNYGYTFGSGTRLTVV.

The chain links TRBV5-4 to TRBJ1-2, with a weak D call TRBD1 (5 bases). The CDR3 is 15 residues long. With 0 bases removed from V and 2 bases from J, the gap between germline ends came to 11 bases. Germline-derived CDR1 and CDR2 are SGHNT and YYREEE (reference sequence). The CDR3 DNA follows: TGTGCCAGCAGCTTGGAACGCGGGGGGAACTATGGCTACACCTTC. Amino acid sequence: CASSLERGGNYGYTF.

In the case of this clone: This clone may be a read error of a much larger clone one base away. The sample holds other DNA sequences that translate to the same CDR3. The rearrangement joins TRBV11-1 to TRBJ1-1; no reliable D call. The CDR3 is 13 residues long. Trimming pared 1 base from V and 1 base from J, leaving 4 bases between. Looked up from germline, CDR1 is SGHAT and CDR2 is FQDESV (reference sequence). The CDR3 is CASSLDRNTEAFF. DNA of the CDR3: TGTGCCAGCAGCTTAGACAGGAACACTGAAGCTTTCTTT. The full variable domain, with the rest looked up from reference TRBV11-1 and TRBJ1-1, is EAEVAQSPRYKITEKSQAVAFWCDPISGHATLYWYRQILGQGPELLVQFQDESVVDDSQLPKDRFSAERLKGVDSTLKIQPAELGDSAMYLCASSLDRNTEAFFGQGTRLTVV.

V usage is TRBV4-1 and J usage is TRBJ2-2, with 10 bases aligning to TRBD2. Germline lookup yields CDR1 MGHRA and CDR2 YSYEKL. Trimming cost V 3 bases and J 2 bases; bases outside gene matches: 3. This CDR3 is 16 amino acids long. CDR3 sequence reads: CASSHALAGNTGELFF. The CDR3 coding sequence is TGCGCCAGCAGCCATGCACTAGCGGGAAACACCGGGGAGCTGTTTTTT.

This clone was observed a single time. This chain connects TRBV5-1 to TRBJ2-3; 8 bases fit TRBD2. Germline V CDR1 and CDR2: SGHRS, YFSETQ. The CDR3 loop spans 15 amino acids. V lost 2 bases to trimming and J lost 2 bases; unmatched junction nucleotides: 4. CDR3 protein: CASSLAGVVTDTQYF. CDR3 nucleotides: TGCGCCAGCAGCTTAGCGGGAGTCGTCACAGATACGCAGTATTTT. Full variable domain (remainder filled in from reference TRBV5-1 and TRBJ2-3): KAGVTQTPRYLIKTRGQQVTLSCSPISGHRSVSWYQQTPGQGLQFLFEYFSETQRNKGNFPGRFSGRQFSNSRSEMNVSTLELGDSALYLCASSLAGVVTDTQYFGPGTRLTVL.

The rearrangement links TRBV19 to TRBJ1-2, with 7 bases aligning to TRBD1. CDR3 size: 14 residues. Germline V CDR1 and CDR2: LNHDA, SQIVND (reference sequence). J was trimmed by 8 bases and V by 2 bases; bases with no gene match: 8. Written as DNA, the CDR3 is TGTGCCAGTAGTATATCCCAGGGGGTCGACGGCTACACCTTC. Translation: CASSISQGVDGYTF.

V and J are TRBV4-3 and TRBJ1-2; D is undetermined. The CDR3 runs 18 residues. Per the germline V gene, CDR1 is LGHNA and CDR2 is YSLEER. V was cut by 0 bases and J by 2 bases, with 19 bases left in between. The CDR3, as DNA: TGCGCCAGCAGCCAAGATTTTTATCGTAATTCAGGAAACTATGGCTACACCTTC. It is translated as CASSQDFYRNSGNYGYTF.

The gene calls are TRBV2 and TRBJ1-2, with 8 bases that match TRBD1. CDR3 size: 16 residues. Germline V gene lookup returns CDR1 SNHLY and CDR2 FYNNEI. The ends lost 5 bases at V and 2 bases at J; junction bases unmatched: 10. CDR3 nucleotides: TGTGCCAGCAGTCCGGACAGGGCTGGGATCAACTATGGCTACACCTTC. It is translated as CASSPDRAGINYGYTF.

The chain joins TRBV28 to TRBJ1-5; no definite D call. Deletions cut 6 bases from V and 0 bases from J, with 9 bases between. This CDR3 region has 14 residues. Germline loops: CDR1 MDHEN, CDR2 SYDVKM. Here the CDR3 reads CASSPAGSNQPQHF. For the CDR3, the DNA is TGTGCCAGCAGCCCCGCGGGTAGCAATCAGCCCCAGCATTTT.

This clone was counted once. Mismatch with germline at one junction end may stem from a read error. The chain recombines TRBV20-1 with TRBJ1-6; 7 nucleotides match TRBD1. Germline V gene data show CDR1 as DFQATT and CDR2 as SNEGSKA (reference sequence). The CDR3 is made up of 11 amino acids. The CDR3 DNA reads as TGCAGTGCTAGAGACGGACAGGTTTGGGCTTTT. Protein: CSARDGQVWAF.

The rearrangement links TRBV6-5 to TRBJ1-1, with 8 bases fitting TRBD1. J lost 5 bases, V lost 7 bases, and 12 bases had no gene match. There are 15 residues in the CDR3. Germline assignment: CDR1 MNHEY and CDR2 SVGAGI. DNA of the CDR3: TGTGCCAGCACCCGACAGGGGCCCTCGGAGACTGAAGCTTTCTTT. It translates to CASTRQGPSETEAFF.

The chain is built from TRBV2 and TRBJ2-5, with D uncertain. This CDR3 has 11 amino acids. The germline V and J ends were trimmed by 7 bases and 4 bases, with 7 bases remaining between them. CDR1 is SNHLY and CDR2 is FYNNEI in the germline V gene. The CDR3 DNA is TGTGCCAGCAATATCCGAGAGACCCAGTACTTC. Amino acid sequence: CASNIRETQYF.

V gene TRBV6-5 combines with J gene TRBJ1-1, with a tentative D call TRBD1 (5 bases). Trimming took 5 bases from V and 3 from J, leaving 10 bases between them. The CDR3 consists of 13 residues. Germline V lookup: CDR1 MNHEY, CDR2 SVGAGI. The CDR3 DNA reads TGTGCCAGCAGTCGGGGGTGGGACACTGAAGCTTTCTTT. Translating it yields CASSRGWDTEAFF.

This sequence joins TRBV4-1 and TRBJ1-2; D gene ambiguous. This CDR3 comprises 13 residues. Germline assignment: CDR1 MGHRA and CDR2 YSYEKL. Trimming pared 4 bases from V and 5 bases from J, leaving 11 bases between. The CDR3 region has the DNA TGCGCCAGCAGCCTCGGGGTTTCTTATGGCTACACCTTC. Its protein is CASSLGVSYGYTF.

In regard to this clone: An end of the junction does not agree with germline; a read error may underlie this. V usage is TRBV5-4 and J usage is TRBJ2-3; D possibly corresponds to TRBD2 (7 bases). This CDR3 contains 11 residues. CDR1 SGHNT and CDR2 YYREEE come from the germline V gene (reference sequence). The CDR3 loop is CASTIRGAPLF. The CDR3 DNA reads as TGTGCCAGCACCATCCGGGGGGCCCCTCTTTTT.

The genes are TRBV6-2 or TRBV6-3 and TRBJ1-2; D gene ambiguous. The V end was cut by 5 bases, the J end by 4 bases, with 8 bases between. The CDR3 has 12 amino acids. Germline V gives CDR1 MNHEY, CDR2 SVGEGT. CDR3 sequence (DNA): TGTGCCAGCAGTACTTCAGGCTATGGCTACACCTTC. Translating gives CASSTSGYGYTF.

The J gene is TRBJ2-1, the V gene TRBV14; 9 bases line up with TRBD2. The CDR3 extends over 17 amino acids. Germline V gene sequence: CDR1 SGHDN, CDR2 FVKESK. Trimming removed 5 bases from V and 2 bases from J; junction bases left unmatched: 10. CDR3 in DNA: TGTGCCAGCAGCGCCCGGCCCCAGCGGGGGGCCTACAATGAGCAGTTCTTC. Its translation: CASSARPQRGAYNEQFF.

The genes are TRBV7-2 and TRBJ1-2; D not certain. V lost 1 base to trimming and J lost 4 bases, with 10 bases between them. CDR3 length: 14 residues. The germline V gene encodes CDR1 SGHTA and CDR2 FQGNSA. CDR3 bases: TGTGCCAGCAGCTTAGGTCTGATGAGCTATGGCTACACCTTC. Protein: CASSLGLMSYGYTF. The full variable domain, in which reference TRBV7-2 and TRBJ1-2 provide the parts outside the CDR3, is GAGVSQSPSNKVTEKGKDVELRCDPISGHTALYWYRQSLGQGLEFLIYFQGNSAPDKSGLPSDRFSAERTGGSVSTLTIQRTQQEDSAVYLCASSLGLMSYGYTFGSGTRLTVV.

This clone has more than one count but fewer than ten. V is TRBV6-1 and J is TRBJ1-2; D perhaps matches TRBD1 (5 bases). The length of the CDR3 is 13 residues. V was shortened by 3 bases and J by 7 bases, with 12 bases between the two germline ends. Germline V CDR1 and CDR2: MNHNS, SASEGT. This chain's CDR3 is CASSDSGWAGYTF. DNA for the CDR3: TGTGCCAGCAGTGATTCAGGGTGGGCTGGCTACACCTTC.

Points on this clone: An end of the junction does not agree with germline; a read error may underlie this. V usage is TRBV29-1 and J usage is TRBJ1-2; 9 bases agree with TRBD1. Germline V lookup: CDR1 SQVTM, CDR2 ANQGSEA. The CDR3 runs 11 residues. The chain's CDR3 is CSAYGQGLNSF. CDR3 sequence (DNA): TGCAGCGCATACGGACAGGGGCTAAACTCTTTC.

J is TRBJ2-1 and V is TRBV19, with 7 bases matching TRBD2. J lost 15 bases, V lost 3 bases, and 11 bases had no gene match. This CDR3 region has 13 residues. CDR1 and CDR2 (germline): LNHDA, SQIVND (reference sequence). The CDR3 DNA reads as TGTGCCAGTAGTATTACGGTCGGCGGGAGCGGGTTCTTC. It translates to CASSITVGGSGFF.